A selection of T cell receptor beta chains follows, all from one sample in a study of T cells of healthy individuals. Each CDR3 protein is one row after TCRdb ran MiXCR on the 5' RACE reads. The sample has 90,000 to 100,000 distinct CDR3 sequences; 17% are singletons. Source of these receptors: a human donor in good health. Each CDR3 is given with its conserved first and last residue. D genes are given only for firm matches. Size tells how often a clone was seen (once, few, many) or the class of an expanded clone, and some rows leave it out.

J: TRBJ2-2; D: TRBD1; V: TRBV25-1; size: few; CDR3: CASSESTGDPGELFF
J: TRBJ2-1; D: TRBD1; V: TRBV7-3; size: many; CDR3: CASSNLGQRGPIYNEQFF
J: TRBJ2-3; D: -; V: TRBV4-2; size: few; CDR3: CASSQGSLEGSDTQYF
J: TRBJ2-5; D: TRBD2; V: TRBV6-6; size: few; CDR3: CASSYHRREGETQYF
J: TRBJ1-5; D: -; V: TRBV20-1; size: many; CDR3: CSASFGHLNQPQHF
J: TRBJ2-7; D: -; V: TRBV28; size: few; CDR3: CASSDGRPGSDEQYF
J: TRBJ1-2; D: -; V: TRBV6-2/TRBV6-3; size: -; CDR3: CASSYSQGRGLNYGYTF
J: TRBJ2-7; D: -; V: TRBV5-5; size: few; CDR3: CASSFRSYEQYF
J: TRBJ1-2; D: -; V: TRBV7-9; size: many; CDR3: CASSLALRQVGGYGYTF
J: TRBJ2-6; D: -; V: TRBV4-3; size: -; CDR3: CASSQGFSGANVLTF
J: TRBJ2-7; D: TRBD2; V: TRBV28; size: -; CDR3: CASSPISGTSYEQYF
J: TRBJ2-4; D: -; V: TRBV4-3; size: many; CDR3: CASSQVGRLGDIQYF
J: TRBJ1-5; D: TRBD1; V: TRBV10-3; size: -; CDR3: CANGDRDDQPQHF
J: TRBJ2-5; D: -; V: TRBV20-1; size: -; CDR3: CSASRQGPQETQYF
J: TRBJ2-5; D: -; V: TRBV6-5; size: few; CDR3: CASRRGSVETQYF
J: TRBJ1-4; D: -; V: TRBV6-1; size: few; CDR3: CASSEGRPRELFF
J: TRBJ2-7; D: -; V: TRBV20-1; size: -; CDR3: CSARGGSGTLAGEQYF
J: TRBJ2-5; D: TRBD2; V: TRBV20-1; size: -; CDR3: CSARDPSLTSGGPETQYF
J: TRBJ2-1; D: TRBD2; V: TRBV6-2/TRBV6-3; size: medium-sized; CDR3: CASSYSPGGITLREQFF
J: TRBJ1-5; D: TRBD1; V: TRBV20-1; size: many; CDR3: CSAARDSLNQPQHF
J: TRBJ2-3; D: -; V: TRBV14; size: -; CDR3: CASSQRPGLSTDTQYF
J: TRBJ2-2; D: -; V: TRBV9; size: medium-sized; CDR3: CASSVKVGGELFF
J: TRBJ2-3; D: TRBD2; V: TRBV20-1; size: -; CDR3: CSARDRGLADSTDTQYF
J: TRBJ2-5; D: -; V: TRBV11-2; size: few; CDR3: CASSHRETQYF
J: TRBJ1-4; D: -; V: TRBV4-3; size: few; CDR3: CASSQEGWGEKLFF
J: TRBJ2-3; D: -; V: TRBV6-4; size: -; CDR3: CASSQEGQAGSDTQYF
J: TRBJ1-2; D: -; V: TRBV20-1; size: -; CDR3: CSASPFPTHGYTF
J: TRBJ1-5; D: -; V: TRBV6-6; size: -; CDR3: CASRTYREEETPQHF
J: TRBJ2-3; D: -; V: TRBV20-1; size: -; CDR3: CSARWDSTDTQYF
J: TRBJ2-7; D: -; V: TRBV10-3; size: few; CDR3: CAGSGVLSYEQYF
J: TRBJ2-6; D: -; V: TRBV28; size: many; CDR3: CATGAGANVLTF
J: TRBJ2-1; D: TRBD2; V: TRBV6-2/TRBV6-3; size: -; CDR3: CASRTSGDEQFF
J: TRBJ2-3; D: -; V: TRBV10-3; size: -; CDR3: CAISERGSPTDTQYF
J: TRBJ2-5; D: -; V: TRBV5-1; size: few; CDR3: CASSSQADMEAQYF
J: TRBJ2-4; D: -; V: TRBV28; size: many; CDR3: CASSLRGAKNIQYF
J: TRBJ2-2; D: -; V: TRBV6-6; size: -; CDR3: CASRSTTGNTGELFF
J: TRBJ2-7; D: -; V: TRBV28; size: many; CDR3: CASSFPGGPYEQYF
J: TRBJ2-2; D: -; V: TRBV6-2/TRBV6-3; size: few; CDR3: CASSNIGSGFNTGELFF
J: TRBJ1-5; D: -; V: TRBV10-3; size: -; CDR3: CAISVGQGTQPQHF
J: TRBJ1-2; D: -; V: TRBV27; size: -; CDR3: CASSLKRNYGYTF
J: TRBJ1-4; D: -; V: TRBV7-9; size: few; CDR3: CASSLGTQAWGGEKLFF
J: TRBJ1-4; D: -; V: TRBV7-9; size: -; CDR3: CASSRESICLFF
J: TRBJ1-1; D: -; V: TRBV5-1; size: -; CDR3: CASSFLANTEAFF
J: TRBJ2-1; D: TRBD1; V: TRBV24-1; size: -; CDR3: CATSDFALDRGGNEQFF
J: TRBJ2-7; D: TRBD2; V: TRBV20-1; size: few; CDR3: CSATSGEGRREQYF
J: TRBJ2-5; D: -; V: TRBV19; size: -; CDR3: CAGSGSGQKETQYF
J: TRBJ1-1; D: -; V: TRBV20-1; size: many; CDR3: CSALNDRFEAFF
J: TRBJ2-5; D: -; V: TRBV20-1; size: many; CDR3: CSAPDPNQETQYF
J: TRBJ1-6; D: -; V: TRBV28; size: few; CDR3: CASSPNNYNSPLHF
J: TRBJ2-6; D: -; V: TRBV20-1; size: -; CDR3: CSARVGATGANVLTF
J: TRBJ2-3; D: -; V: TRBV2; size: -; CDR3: CASSSNRGTDTQYF
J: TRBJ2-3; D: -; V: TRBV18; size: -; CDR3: CASSPLLRGRTDTQYF
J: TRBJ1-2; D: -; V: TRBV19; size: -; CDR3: CASSPGPGHLYGYTF
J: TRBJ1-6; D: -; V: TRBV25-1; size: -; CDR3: CASSEDEDSPLHF